This T cell receptor (beta chain) derives from a study of T cells after somatic rescue of genetic block. Sequencing was performed with immunoSEQ multiplex PCR; in TCRdb, only in-frame clones are kept and a portion is missing. The sample has 55,000 to 75,000 clones; roughly 90% are singletons. The clonotype originates from a man aged 35 to 55. The sequencing sample was made of peripheral blood mononuclear cells (PBMCs).

The CDR3 loop is CASTEGLGRYGYTF. CDR3 in DNA: TGTGCCAGCACCGAAGGCCTGGGGCGGTATGGCTACACCTTC. V gene TRBV6-5 combines with J gene TRBJ1-2; D may be TRBD1 (5 bases). This CDR3 region has 14 residues. Trimming left V 7 bases short and J 5 bases short, with 17 bases between. The germline CDR1 and CDR2 sequences are MNHEY and SVGAGI.